These T cell receptor beta chains were read from a single sample in a study of blood T cell repertoires in COVID-19. Sequencing was performed with immunoSEQ multiplex PCR; in TCRdb, only in-frame clones are kept and a portion is missing. Found here are 200,000 to 300,000 clones, 75% to 85% of them singletons; the top ten hold around 7%. Sequences were obtained from peripheral blood. These receptors all stem from a woman at least 80 years old with COVID-19, enrolled during active disease. Both conserved end residues are part of each CDR3.

v_call cdr3_aa
TRBV4-2 CASSQDGGRAYEQYF
TRBV18 CASSLTKARVDTQYF
TRBV4-2 CASSQDLDTYNEQFF
TRBV4-1 CASSQDTAQLGHPIDEQYF
TRBV5-1 CASSVVGFTSGFDTQYF
TRBV28 CASSSYGTGGDEQYF
TRBV28 CASSDNRSGANVLTF
TRBV29-1 CSAEQGYIQYF
TRBV3-1/TRBV3-2 CASSQRGLAGLDTQYF
TRBV7-2 CASSPGGLMGNQPQHF
TRBV19 CASSLERGDTQYF
TRBV18 CASSPSLAVQETQYF
TRBV19 CASRFSGGETQYF
TRBV6-5 CATSVTGIGNTIYF
TRBV24-1 CATSDLDGRGNSNEQFF
TRBV30 CAWTPGIGELFF
TRBV6-5 CASSYSPQAGNSPLHF
TRBV12-3/TRBV12-4 CASSKFGQGEAFF
TRBV5-6 CASSFGTGGHEQFF
TRBV5-4 CATTLGGNSPLHF
TRBV5-6 CASSLSTASNYGYTF
TRBV7-8 CASSRRGLGNEQFF
TRBV5-1 CASSLAGGEINTIYF
TRBV7-2 CASSLGQGDEAFF
TRBV5-4 CASSPRQNQETQYF
TRBV5-6 CASSLGIAGNTIYF
TRBV5-4 CASPNQGAADRTQYF
TRBV5-4 CASSPDLLATNTGELFF
TRBV5-1 CASSSPRDRGLGETQYF
TRBV19 CASTDIGTGNQPQHF
TRBV28 CASRPGGGTTDTQYF
TRBV6-9 CASSYHRETEAFF
TRBV28 CASTGGGGGLTGYTF
TRBV6-4 CASSPGLNQPQHF
TRBV2 CASRLTAGNTIYF
TRBV30 CAWSGAVRNSPLHF
TRBV27 CASSLVGGSGNTIYF
TRBV5-4 CASSPRQGPYEQYF
TRBV30 CAWSAQGNQPQHF
TRBV13 CASSSRMTGDYGYTF
TRBV5-1 CASSLGQRGTEAFF
TRBV2 CASGQGQLYNEQFF
TRBV28 CASSPGFEETQYF
TRBV7-2 CASKLDRGMTGELFF
TRBV20-1 CSASGLPGAGVTDTQYF